The present TCR beta chain was sequenced within a study of graft-versus-host responses after intestinal transplantation. Study-level information: Each of the recipients got a multivisceral, liver-intestinal, or isolated intestinal transplant. Induction with anti-thymocyte globulin, then tacrolimus and steroids for roughly three years, was given to all recipients.

On this clone: Antigen: not known.

Study-wide results and limits: Recipient bone marrow held GvH clones, some seen earlier in ileum or blood. Levels of circulating GvH clones at their peak were associated with early post-transplant HvG declines.

TCRdb keeps only in-frame clones here, not all; method: immunoSEQ multiplex PCR. The table shows 50,000 to 55,000 clones, with roughly 90% occurring only once. Germline lookup yields CDR1 GTSNPN and CDR2 SVGIG (reference sequence). The CDR3 covers 13 residues. V lost 8 bases, J lost 0 bases, and 10 bases lay in between. This TCR was sampled from a human donor who was the organ donor for an intestinal transplant. The chain joins TRBV30 to TRBJ1-4; D is perhaps TRBD1 (6 bases). The specimen was unstimulated CD4+ T cells sorted from spleen or lymph node cells, collected before transplant. In DNA form, the CDR3 reads TGTGCCGGACGGACAGCAACTAATGAAAAACTGTTTTTT. Protein: CAGRTATNEKLFF. Complete variable domain (other parts from reference TRBV30 and TRBJ1-4): SQTIHQWPATLVQPVGSPLSLECTVEGTSNPNLYWYRQAAGRGLQLLFYSVGIGQISSEVPQNLSASRPQDRQFILSSKKLLLSDSGFYLCAGRTATNEKLFFGSGTQLSVL.